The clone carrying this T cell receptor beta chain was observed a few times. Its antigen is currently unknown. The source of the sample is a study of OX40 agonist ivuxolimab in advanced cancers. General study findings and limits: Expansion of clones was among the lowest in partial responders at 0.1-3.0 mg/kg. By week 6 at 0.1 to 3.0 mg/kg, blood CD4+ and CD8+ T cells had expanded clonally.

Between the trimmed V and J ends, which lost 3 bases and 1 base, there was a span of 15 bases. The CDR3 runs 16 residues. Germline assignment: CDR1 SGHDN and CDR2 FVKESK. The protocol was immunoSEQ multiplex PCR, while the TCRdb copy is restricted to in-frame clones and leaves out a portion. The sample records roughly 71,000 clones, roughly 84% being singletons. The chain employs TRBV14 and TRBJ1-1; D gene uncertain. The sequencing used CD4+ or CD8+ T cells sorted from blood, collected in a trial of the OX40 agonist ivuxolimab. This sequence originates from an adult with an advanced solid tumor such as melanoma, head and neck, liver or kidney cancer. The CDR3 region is CASSHLVRSQNTEAFF. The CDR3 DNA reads TGTGCCAGCAGCCACCTCGTTAGGAGCCAGAACACTGAAGCTTTCTTT.